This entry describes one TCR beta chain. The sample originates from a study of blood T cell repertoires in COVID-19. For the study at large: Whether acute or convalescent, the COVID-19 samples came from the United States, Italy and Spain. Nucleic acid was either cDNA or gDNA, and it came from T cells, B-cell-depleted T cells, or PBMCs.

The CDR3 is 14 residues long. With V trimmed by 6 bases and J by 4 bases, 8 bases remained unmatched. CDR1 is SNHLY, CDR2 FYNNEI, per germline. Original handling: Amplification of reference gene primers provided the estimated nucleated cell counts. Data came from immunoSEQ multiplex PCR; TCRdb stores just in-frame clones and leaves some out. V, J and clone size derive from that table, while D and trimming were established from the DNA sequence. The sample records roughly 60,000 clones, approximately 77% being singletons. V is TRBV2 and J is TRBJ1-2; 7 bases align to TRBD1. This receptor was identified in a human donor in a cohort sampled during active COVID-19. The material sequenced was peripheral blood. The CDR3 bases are TGTGCCAGCAGAAGGGACAGAAGATTCTATGGCTACACCTTC. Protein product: CASRRDRRFYGYTF.